This T cell receptor (beta chain) appears in the sequencing data of a study of blood T cell repertoires in COVID-19. TCRdb's copy holds only in-frame clones and misses some; the assay was immunoSEQ multiplex PCR. In the table there are roughly 180,000 clones, roughly 79% of which are singletons. The V segment lost 7 bases and the J segment 9 bases; nucleotides outside the gene matches: 11. Germline V CDR1 and CDR2: LNHDA, SQIVND (reference sequence). This CDR3 contains 15 residues. The chain links TRBV19 to TRBJ1-6; 8 bases map to TRBD1. This sequence was found in a woman aged 35 to 49 with COVID-19, enrolled during active disease. The specimen was peripheral blood. CDR3 sequence reads: CASTRLTGGGSPLHF. The DNA for the CDR3 is TGTGCCAGTACCCGGTTAACAGGGGGAGGTTCACCCCTCCACTTT.